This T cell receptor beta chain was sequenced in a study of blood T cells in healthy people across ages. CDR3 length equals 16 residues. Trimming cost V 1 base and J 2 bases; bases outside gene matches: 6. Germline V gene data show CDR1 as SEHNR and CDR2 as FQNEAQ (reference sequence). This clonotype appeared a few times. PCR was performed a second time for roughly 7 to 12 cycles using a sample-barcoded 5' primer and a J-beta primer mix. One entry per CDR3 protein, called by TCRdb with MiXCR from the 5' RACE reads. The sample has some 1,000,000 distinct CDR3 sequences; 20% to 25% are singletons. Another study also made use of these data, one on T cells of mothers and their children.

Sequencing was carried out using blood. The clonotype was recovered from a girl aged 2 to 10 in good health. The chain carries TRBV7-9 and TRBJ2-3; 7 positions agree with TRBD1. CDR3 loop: CASSLETGLVTDTQYF. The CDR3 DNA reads TGTGCCAGCAGCTTAGAGACAGGGCTGGTCACAGATACGCAGTATTTT. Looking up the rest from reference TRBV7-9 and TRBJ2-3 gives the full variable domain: DTGVSQNPRHKITKRGQNVTFRCDPISEHNRLYWYRQTLGQGPEFLTYFQNEAQLEKSRLLSDRFSAERPKGSFSTLEIQRTEQGDSAMYLCASSLETGLVTDTQYFGPGTRLTVL.